This T cell receptor beta chain was sequenced during a study of T cells after yellow fever vaccination. Study observations and caveats: One caveat is that FACS-sorted repertoires could contain abundant clonotypes contaminating from the bulk population. Reappearance after the booster was observed for most primary-vaccination clones (roughly 95% CD4, about 91% CD8).

This CDR3 is 17 amino acids long. With V trimmed by 6 bases and J by 0 bases, 12 bases remained unmatched. The V gene's germline CDR1 is DFQATT and CDR2 SNEGSKA (reference sequence). A universal primer site and UMIs were added as TCR cDNA was made by 5'RACE template switching. TCRdb re-called the 5' RACE reads with MiXCR, one entry per CDR3 protein. Of some 350,000 distinct CDR3 sequences listed, under 7.5% are singletons. This clonotype was counted many times. No antigen is known for it. The rearrangement uses TRBV20-1 and TRBJ2-1; TRBD2 aligns across 9 bases. The material sequenced was PBMCs, taken 5 days after the yellow fever booster vaccination. The sequence was collected from a man aged 30 to 45 who received the YFV17D yellow fever vaccine. CDR3 nucleotide sequence: TGCAGTGCCCGTCCCTCTAGCGGGATCAGCTCCTACAATGAGCAGTTCTTC. Translation gives CSARPSSGISSYNEQFF.